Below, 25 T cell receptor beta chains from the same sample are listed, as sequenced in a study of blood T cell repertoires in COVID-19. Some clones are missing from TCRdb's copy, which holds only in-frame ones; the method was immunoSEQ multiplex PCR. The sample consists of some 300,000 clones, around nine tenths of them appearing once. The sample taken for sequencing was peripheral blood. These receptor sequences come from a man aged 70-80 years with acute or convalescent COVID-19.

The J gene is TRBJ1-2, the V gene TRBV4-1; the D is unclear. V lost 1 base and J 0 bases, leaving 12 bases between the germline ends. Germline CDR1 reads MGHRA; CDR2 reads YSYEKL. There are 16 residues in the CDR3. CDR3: CASSQVPELANYGYTF. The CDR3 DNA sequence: TGCGCCAGCAGCCAAGTGCCGGAGTTAGCTAACTATGGCTACACCTTC.

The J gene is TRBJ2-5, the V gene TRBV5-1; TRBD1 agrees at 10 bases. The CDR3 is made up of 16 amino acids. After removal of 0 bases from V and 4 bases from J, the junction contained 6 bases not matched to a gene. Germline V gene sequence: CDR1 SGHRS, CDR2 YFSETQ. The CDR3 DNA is TGCGCCAGCAGCTTGGCCGGGACAGGGGTGGGAGAGACCCAGTACTTC. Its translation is CASSLAGTGVGETQYF.

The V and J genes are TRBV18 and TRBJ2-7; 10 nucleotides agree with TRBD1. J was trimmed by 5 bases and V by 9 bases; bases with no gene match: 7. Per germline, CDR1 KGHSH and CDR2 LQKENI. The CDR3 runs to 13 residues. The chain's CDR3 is CASLGQGVDEQYF. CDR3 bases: TGTGCCAGTCTCGGACAGGGGGTCGACGAGCAGTACTTC.

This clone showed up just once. CDR3 loop: CASSLDRPRDGYTF. The CDR3 coding sequence is TGCGCCAGCAGCTTGGACAGGCCAAGGGATGGCTACACCTTC. The rearrangement uses TRBV5-1 and TRBJ1-2; the D gene is possibly TRBD1 (5 bases). V was shortened by 0 bases and J by 6 bases, with 12 bases between the two germline ends. This CDR3 contains 14 residues. Per germline, CDR1 SGHRS and CDR2 YFSETQ. Full variable domain (missing parts from reference TRBV5-1 and TRBJ1-2): KAGVTQTPRYLIKTRGQQVTLSCSPISGHRSVSWYQQTPGQGLQFLFEYFSETQRNKGNFPGRFSGRQFSNSRSEMNVSTLELGDSALYLCASSLDRPRDGYTFGSGTRLTVV.

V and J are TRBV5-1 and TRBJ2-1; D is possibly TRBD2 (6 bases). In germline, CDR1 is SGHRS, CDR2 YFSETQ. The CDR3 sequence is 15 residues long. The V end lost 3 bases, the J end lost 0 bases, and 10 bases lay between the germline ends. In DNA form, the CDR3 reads TGCGCCAGCAGCTCATCCGGGAGCTCCTACAATGAGCAGTTCTTC. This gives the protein CASSSSGSSYNEQFF.

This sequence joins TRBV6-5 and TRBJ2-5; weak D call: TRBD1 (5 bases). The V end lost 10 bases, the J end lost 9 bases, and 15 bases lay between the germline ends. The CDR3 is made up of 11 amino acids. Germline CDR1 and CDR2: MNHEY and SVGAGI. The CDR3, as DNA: TGTGCCACCCTAGGGTTAGGGGCCCAGTACTTC. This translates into CATLGLGAQYF.

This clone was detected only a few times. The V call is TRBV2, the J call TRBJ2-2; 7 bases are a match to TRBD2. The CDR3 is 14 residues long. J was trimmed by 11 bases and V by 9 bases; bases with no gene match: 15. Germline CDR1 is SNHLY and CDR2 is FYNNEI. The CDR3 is CASLGGKDVYELFF. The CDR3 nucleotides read TGTGCCAGTTTGGGGGGGAAGGACGTTTACGAGCTGTTTTTT.

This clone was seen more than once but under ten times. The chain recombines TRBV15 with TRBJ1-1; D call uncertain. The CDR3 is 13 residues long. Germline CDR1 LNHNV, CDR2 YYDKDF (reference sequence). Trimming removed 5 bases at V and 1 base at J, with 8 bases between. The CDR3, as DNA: TGTGCCACCAGCCTAGTCGGGAACACTGAAGCTTTCTTT. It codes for CATSLVGNTEAFF.

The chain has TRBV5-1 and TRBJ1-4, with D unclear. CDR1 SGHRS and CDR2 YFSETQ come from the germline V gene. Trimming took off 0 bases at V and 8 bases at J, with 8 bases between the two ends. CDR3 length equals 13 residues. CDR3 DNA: TGCGCCAGCAGCTTGGCCGGGGTGGAAAAACTGTTTTTT. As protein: CASSLAGVEKLFF.

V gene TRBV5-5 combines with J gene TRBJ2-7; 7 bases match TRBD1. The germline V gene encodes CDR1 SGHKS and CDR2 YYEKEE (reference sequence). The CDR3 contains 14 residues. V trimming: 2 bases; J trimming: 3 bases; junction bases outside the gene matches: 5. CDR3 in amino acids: CASSFNDRDYEQYF. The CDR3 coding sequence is TGTGCCAGCAGCTTCAATGACAGGGACTACGAGCAGTACTTC.

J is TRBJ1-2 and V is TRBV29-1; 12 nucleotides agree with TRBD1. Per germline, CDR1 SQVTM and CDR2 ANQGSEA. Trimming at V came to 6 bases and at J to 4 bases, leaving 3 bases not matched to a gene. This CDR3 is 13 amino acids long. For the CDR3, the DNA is TGCAGCGTGGGACAGGGGGCAGGCTATGGCTACACCTTC. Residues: CSVGQGAGYGYTF.

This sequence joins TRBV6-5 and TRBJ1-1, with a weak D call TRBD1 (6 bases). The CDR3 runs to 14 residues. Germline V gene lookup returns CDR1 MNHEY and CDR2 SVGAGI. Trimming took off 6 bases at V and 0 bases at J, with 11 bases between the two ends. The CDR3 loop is CASRTGPMNTEAFF. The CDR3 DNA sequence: TGTGCCAGCAGGACAGGCCCTATGAACACTGAAGCTTTCTTT.

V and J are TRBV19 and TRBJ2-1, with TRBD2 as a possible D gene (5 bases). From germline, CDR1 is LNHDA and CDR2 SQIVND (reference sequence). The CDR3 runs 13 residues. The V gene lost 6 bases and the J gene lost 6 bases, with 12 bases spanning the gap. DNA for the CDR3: TGTGCCAGTAGCCTAGCTGGTGGCAATGAGCAGTTCTTC. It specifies CASSLAGGNEQFF.

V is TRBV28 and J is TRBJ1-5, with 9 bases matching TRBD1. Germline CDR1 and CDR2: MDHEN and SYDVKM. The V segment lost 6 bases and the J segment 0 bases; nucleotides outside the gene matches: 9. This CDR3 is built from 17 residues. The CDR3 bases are TGTGCCAGCAGGGCCCGGACAGGGGCGAATAGCAATCAGCCCCAGCATTTT. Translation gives CASRARTGANSNQPQHF. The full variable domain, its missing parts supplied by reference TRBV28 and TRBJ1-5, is DVKVTQSSRYLVKRTGEKVFLECVQDMDHENMFWYRQDPGLGLRLIYFSYDVKMKEKGDIPEGYSVSREKKERFSLILESASTNQTSMYLCASRARTGANSNQPQHFGDGTRLSIL.

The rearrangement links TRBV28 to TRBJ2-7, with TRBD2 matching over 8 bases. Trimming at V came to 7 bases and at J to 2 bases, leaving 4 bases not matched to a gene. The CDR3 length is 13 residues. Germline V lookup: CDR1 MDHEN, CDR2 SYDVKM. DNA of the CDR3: TGTGCCAGCAACCCGGGGGGGGCCTACGAGCAGTACTTC. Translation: CASNPGGAYEQYF.

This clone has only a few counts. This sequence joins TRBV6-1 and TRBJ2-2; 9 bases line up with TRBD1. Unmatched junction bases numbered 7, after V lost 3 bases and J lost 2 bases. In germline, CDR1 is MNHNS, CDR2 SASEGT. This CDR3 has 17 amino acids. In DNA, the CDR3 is TGTGCCAGCAGTGAGTTACAGGGGGCAGACAACACCGGGGAGCTGTTTTTT. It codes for CASSELQGADNTGELFF.

In DNA, the CDR3 is TGCAGTGCTCCGACAGCTAGTACGCAGTATTTT. Translating gives CSAPTASTQYF. The chain combines TRBV20-1 with TRBJ2-3; D possibly corresponds to TRBD1 (5 bases). The CDR3 covers 11 residues. With 5 bases removed from V and 8 bases from J, the gap between germline ends came to 11 bases. CDR1 DFQATT and CDR2 SNEGSKA come from the germline V gene (reference sequence).

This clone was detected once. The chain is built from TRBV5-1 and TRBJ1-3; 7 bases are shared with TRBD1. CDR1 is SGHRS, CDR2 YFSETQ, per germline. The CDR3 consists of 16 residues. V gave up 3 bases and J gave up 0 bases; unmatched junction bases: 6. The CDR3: CASSSGTASSGNTIYF. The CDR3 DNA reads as TGCGCCAGCAGCTCCGGGACAGCATCCTCTGGAAACACCATATATTTT.

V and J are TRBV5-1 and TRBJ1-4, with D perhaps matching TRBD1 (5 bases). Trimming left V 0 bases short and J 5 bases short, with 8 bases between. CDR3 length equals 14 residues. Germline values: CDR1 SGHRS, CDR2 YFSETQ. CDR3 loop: CASSLDRRNEKLFF. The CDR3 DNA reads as TGCGCCAGCAGCTTGGACAGGAGAAATGAAAAACTGTTTTTT.

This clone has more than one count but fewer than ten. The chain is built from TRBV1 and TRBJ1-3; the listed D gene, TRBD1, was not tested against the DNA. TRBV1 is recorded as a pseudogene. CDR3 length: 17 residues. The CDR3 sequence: CTSSQGAPRSSGNTIYF. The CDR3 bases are TGCACCAGCAGCCAAGGGGCCCCACGAAGCTCTGGAAACACCATATATTTT.

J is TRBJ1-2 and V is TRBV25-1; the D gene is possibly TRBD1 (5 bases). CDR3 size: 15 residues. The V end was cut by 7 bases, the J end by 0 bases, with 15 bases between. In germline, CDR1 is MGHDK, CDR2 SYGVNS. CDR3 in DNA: TGTGCCAGCAAACATTCGACAGAACCTAACTATGGCTACACCTTC. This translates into CASKHSTEPNYGYTF.

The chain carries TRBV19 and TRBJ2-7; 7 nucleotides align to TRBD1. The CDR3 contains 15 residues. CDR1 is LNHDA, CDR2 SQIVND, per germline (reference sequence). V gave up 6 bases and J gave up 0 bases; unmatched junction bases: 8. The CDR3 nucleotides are TGTGCCAGTAGCCTACGACAGGGCGGCTCCTACGAGCAGTACTTC. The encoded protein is CASSLRQGGSYEQYF.

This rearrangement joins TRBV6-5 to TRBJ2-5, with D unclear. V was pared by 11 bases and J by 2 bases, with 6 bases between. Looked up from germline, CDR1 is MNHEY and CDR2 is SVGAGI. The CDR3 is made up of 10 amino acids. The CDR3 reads CASAQETQYF. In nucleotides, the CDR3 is TGTGCCTCAGCGCAAGAGACCCAGTACTTC.

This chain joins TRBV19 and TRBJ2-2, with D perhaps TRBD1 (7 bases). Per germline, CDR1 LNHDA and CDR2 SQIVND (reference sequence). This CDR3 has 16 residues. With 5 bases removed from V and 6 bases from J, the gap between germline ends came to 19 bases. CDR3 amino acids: CASSFAGGTSPGELFF. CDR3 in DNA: TGTGCCAGTAGTTTCGCAGGGGGAACTAGCCCCGGGGAGCTGTTTTTT.

CDR3: CACTGQGNEKLFF. CDR3 DNA sequence: TGTGCCTGCACCGGACAGGGGAATGAAAAACTGTTTTTT. The V and J genes are TRBV30 and TRBJ1-4, with TRBD1 identical over 9 bases. The V segment lost 6 bases and the J segment 5 bases; nucleotides outside the gene matches: 4. The CDR3 contains 13 residues. Germline CDR1 reads GTSNPN; CDR2 reads SVGIG (reference sequence).